These T cell receptor beta chains were read from a single sample in a study of early T cells in non-severe SARS-CoV-2 infection. TCRdb called the 5' RACE reads again in MiXCR, with one record for every CDR3 protein. The sample has roughly 50,000 distinct CDR3 sequences, over 7.5% seen once. The sequenced material came from whole blood. The receptor set was obtained from an adult who was a healthcare worker with PCR-confirmed SARS-CoV-2 infection or an uninfected control (not recorded which). CDR3s include the opening cysteine and the closing phenylalanine or tryptophan. The D gene is left open where the match is weak.

TRBJ2-2 | TRBD2 | TRBV28 | CASSLIGGSTGGELFF
TRBJ2-7 | TRBD1 | TRBV29-1 | CSASRTGNYEQYF
TRBJ2-5 | . | TRBV12-2 | CASRFSWSETQYF
TRBJ2-7 | . | TRBV14 | CASSRMRDSYEQYF
TRBJ2-3 | TRBD1 | TRBV3-1 | CASSQSPDRAPDTQYF
TRBJ1-1 | . | TRBV6-5 | CATRYGGTEAFF
TRBJ2-1 | TRBD2 | TRBV7-8 | CASSFRLAGSSYNEQFF
TRBJ2-7 | . | TRBV5-1 | CASSLNPLDEQYF
TRBJ1-5 | . | TRBV3-1 | CASSQGAAGSIPLRNQPQHF
TRBJ2-5 | . | TRBV28 | CASRSGTETQYF
TRBJ2-7 | TRBD1 | TRBV12-3/TRBV12-4 | CASSKGTGGVYEQYF
TRBJ2-7 | . | TRBV4-1 | CASSQVAQGYEQYF
TRBJ2-1 | . | TRBV25-1 | CAAGTATYNEQFF
TRBJ2-3 | . | TRBV7-2 | CASSFYQASTDTQYF
TRBJ1-4 | . | TRBV7-2 | CASRPAGGANEKLFF
TRBJ2-2 | . | TRBV7-3 | CASSGGTLGTGELFF
TRBJ2-1 | . | TRBV4-2 | CASSPSTYNEQFF
TRBJ2-7 | . | TRBV10-3 | CAISEGHEQYF
TRBJ2-7 | TRBD2 | TRBV29-1 | CSVKLAGGPYEQYF
TRBJ2-3 | TRBD1 | TRBV10-3 | CAIKGAFSTDTQYF
TRBJ2-2 | TRBD2 | TRBV29-1 | CSVGLAGGPGTGELFF
TRBJ2-2 | . | TRBV6-2/TRBV6-3 | CASSSPVVSLNTGELFF
TRBJ1-1 | TRBD1 | TRBV4-1 | CASSNNRGNTEAFF
TRBJ2-4 | TRBD1 | TRBV19 | CASSIRVGGTGKNIQYF
TRBJ2-5 | . | TRBV29-1 | CSVGRDNGETQYF
TRBJ2-7 | TRBD2 | TRBV2 | CASKISGRDEQYF
TRBJ2-1 | . | TRBV7-8 | CASSLVGASYNEQFF
TRBJ1-2 | TRBD1 | TRBV19 | CASSAGTGRNGYTF
TRBJ1-5 | TRBD1 | TRBV27 | CASSSGGRQPQHF
TRBJ2-7 | . | TRBV7-9 | CASSTRQVGEQYF
TRBJ2-1 | TRBD1 | TRBV3-1 | CASRQTGGSSYNEQFF
TRBJ1-6 | . | TRBV12-3/TRBV12-4 | CASSGRSRGNSPLHF
TRBJ1-2 | . | TRBV4-1 | CASSAGRGYGYTF
TRBJ2-5 | TRBD1 | TRBV12-5 | CASGGQGGAETQYF
TRBJ2-1 | . | TRBV2 | CASRVGGQRDEQFF
TRBJ2-1 | TRBD1 | TRBV28 | CASSLLQGDNEQFF
TRBJ2-5 | . | TRBV5-1 | CASSADHIKETQYF
TRBJ2-1 | TRBD2 | TRBV7-3 | CASSLNAGGAYNEQFF
TRBJ1-2 | . | TRBV29-1 | CSGSGAYGYTF
TRBJ1-1 | . | TRBV7-9 | CASSSRGMNTEAFF